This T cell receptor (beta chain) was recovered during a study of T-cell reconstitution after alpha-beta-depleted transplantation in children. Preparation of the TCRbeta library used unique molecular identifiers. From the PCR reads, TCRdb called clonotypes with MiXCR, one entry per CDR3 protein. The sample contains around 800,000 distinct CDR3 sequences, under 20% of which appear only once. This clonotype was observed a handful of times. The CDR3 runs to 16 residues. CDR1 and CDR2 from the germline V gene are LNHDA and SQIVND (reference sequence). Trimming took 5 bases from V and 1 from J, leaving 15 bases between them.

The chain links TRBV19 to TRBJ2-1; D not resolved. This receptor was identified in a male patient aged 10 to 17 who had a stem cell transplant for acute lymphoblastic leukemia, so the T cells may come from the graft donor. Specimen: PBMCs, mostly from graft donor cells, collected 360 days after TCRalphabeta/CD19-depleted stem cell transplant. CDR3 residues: CASSLHEALSYNEQFF. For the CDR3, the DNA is TGTGCCAGTAGTCTCCACGAGGCTCTTTCCTACAATGAGCAGTTCTTC.